The next 26 T cell receptor beta chains were all read from a single sample in a study of CD8 T cells in Susac syndrome. Random hexamers primed reverse transcription of about 0.5 to 1 ug RNA. Via MiXCR, TCRdb re-called the immunoSEQ multiplex PCR reads, giving one row per CDR3 protein. This repertoire shows some 140,000 distinct CDR3 sequences, approximately 95% found once; its top ten account for roughly 0.2%. The material sequenced was CD8+ T cells from PBMCs. These receptor sequences come from a human donor with Susac syndrome.

V and J are TRBV12-3 or TRBV12-4 and TRBJ1-5; 10 bases align to TRBD1. The CDR3 consists of 16 residues. J lost 5 bases, V lost 5 bases, and 9 bases had no gene match. The CDR3 region is CASSPSTGGRDQPQHF. CDR3 nucleotide sequence: TGTGCCAGCAGTCCGTCGACAGGGGGCAGGGATCAGCCCCAGCATTTT.

The rearrangement uses TRBV7-9 and TRBJ2-5, with TRBD1 matching over 12 bases. Per the germline V gene, CDR1 is SEHNR and CDR2 is FQNEAQ (reference sequence). CDR3 length: 17 residues. Trimming at V came to 2 bases and at J to 1 base, leaving 5 bases not matched to a gene. The CDR3 sequence: CASSLPGQGAPQETQYF. The CDR3 nucleotides are TGTGCCAGCAGCTTACCGGGACAGGGGGCGCCCCAAGAGACCCAGTACTTC.

V is TRBV15 and J is TRBJ2-5; 8 nucleotides agree with TRBD2. Germline CDR1 and CDR2: LNHNV and YYDKDF (reference sequence). The trim removed 4 bases at V and 3 bases at J, leaving 7 bases unmatched. The CDR3 extends over 15 amino acids. The CDR3 sequence is CATSTSKLAEETQYF. The CDR3 region has the DNA TGTGCCACCAGCACGTCAAAACTAGCGGAAGAGACCCAGTACTTC.

The chain joins TRBV9 to TRBJ1-1, with D hard to call. CDR1 is SGDLS, CDR2 YYNGEE, per germline. Trimming took 4 bases from V and 1 from J, leaving 11 bases between them. The CDR3 is 14 amino acids. The CDR3 is CASSSRDTNTEAFF. The CDR3 region has the DNA TGTGCCAGCAGCTCCAGAGATACGAACACTGAAGCTTTCTTT. Full variable domain (missing parts from reference TRBV9 and TRBJ1-1): DSGVTQTPKHLITATGQRVTLRCSPRSGDLSVYWYQQSLDQGLQFLIQYYNGEERAKGNILERFSAQQFPDLHSELNLSSLELGDSALYFCASSSRDTNTEAFFGQGTRLTVV.

The chain uses TRBV25-1 and TRBJ2-1; 7 bases fit TRBD2. Germline lookup yields CDR1 MGHDK and CDR2 SYGVNS. V lost 3 bases to trimming and J lost 2 bases; unmatched junction nucleotides: 7. This CDR3 comprises 16 residues. As DNA, the CDR3 is TGTGCCAGCAGTGAGTCAGAAGCGGGAACCTACAATGAGCAGTTCTTC. Translated, it gives CASSESEAGTYNEQFF.

The chain's CDR3 is CASSLYRLAEQETQYF. DNA of the CDR3: TGTGCCAGCAGCTTATATCGGCTAGCGGAACAAGAGACCCAGTACTTC. The chain links TRBV7-9 to TRBJ2-5, with 7 nucleotides matching TRBD2. Unmatched junction bases numbered 8, after V lost 2 bases and J lost 2 bases. CDR3 size: 16 residues. CDR1 is SEHNR and CDR2 is FQNEAQ in the germline V gene (reference sequence).

This rearrangement joins TRBV29-1 to TRBJ1-5; D gene ambiguous. This CDR3 is 14 amino acids long. The V and J ends lost 7 bases and 2 bases respectively, with 15 bases between them. Germline CDR1 reads SQVTM; CDR2 reads ANQGSEA. In nucleotides, the CDR3 is TGCAGCGCCCTAACCGGGTTGGGCAATCAGCCCCAGCATTTT. Its translation: CSALTGLGNQPQHF.

A single count supports this clonotype. The chain combines TRBV29-1 with TRBJ2-7, with TRBD1 matching over 7 bases. CDR3 length: 13 amino acids. CDR1 is SQVTM, CDR2 ANQGSEA, per germline. J was trimmed by 4 bases and V by 4 bases; bases with no gene match: 7. This chain's CDR3 is CSVGDRESYEQYF. The CDR3 region has the DNA TGCAGCGTTGGGGACAGAGAGTCTTACGAGCAGTACTTC.

The J gene is TRBJ2-1, the V gene TRBV6-5; 10 bases align to TRBD2. The CDR3 has 16 residues. Germline V gene sequence: CDR1 MNHEY, CDR2 SVGAGI. Unmatched junction bases numbered 13, after V lost 4 bases and J lost 10 bases. DNA of the CDR3: TGTGCCAGCAGTTCACCGGGCAGCGGGAGGGCCGGGGAGCAGTTCTTC. Protein sequence: CASSSPGSGRAGEQFF.

The chain has TRBV27 and TRBJ2-3, with D unclear. Germline CDR1 is MNHEY and CDR2 is SMNVEV (reference sequence). This CDR3 comprises 15 residues. The germline V and J ends were trimmed by 5 bases and 1 base, with 13 bases remaining between them. CDR3 in amino acids: CASSTPSCCTDTQYF. CDR3 DNA: TGTGCCAGCAGTACACCGAGTTGTTGCACAGATACGCAGTATTTT.

The chain employs TRBV29-1 and TRBJ2-5, with D perhaps given as TRBD1 or TRBD2 (5 bases each). Deletions cut 7 bases from V and 4 bases from J, with 22 bases between. The V gene's germline CDR1 is SQVTM and CDR2 ANQGSEA. The CDR3 sequence is 15 residues long. Written as DNA, the CDR3 is TGCAGCGCTGTGGGAGTTCAGGGTTCCGGAGAGACCCAGTACTTC. This sequence encodes CSAVGVQGSGETQYF.

The chain employs TRBV30 and TRBJ2-7; D is possibly TRBD1 (6 bases). The CDR3 is made up of 12 amino acids. The V gene's germline CDR1 is GTSNPN and CDR2 SVGIG (reference sequence). The V gene lost 8 bases and the J gene lost 5 bases, with 16 bases spanning the gap. CDR3 sequence reads: CAADRSGHEQYF. The CDR3 DNA is TGTGCCGCTGACAGGTCAGGTCACGAGCAGTACTTC.

With respect to this clonotype: Because it lacks the conserved phenylalanine or tryptophan at the end, this CDR3 is likely a read error. The V and J genes are TRBV2 and TRBJ1-1; D not resolved. Between the trimmed V and J ends, which lost 1 base and 2 bases, there was a span of 11 bases. The CDR3 is made up of 15 amino acids. Germline CDR1 and CDR2: SNHLY and FYNNEI. CDR3 in DNA: TGTGCCAGCAGTGAAGGGGAACAGATCAACACTGAAGCTTTCCTT. Amino acid sequence: CASSEGEQINTEAFL.

The chain combines TRBV7-2 with TRBJ2-7; TRBD1 aligns across 7 bases. This CDR3 spans 15 amino acids. Germline lookup yields CDR1 SGHTA and CDR2 FQGNSA. Losses at the gene ends were 1 base for V and 5 bases for J; bases not matched to a gene: 8. The CDR3 region has the DNA TGTGCCAGCAGCTTAGAGGACAGGAACCCGGACGAGCAGTACTTC. Amino acids: CASSLEDRNPDEQYF.

The V and J genes are TRBV29-1 and TRBJ1-1; D gene uncertain. The CDR3 consists of 15 residues. Looked up from germline, CDR1 is SQVTM and CDR2 is ANQGSEA. Trimming pared 3 bases from V and 2 bases from J, leaving 16 bases between. CDR3 protein: CSVDPSDQANTEAFF. CDR3 bases: TGCAGCGTTGATCCCTCGGACCAGGCTAACACTGAAGCTTTCTTT. The full variable domain, in which reference TRBV29-1 and TRBJ1-1 provide the parts outside the CDR3, is SAVISQKPSRDICQRGTSLTIQCQVDSQVTMMFWYRQQPGQSLTLIATANQGSEATYESGFVIDKFPISRPNLTFSTLTVSNMSPEDSSIYLCSVDPSDQANTEAFFGQGTRLTVV.

The chain links TRBV5-1 to TRBJ2-5, with D perhaps TRBD2 (5 bases). This CDR3 spans 15 amino acids. The V gene's germline CDR1 is SGHRS and CDR2 YFSETQ. V was trimmed by 7 bases and J by 5 bases, leaving 21 bases between them. The CDR3: CASRWDSETGETQYF. DNA for the CDR3: TGCGCCAGCCGCTGGGATAGCGAGACCGGGGAGACCCAGTACTTC.

Here the CDR3 reads CASSLTGTGETQYF. The CDR3 region has the DNA TGTGCCAGCAGTCTTACCGGGACAGGGGAGACCCAGTACTTC. The rearrangement uses TRBV28 and TRBJ2-5, with 9 bases matching TRBD1. CDR1 and CDR2 from the germline V gene are MDHEN and SYDVKM. V lost 5 bases and J lost 5; bases outside the gene matches: 6. The CDR3 sequence is 14 residues long.

J is TRBJ2-1 and V is TRBV3-1; TRBD2 aligns across 10 bases. The germline gives CDR1 LGHDT, CDR2 YNNKEL (reference sequence). Losses at the gene ends were 3 bases for V and 7 bases for J; bases not matched to a gene: 9. The CDR3 covers 16 residues. CDR3 loop: CASSHIRAGGKNEQFF. The CDR3 DNA is TGTGCCAGCAGCCACATCCGAGCGGGAGGGAAGAATGAGCAGTTCTTC.

The CDR3 DNA reads TGCAGTGCTCCAAGTCAGGGAGGATATGAAAAACTGTTTTTT. This codes for CSAPSQGGYEKLFF. The chain combines TRBV20-1 with TRBJ1-4; a weak D match, TRBD1 (5 bases). The CDR3 sequence is 14 residues long. Germline V gene sequence: CDR1 DFQATT, CDR2 SNEGSKA (reference sequence). Trimming removed 5 bases at V and 6 bases at J, with 16 bases between.

The V and J genes are TRBV27 and TRBJ2-1; D may correspond to TRBD1 or TRBD2 (6 bases each). Germline CDR1 reads MNHEY; CDR2 reads SMNVEV (reference sequence). Trimming took 7 bases from V and 10 from J, leaving 14 bases between them. The CDR3 runs 12 residues. CDR3 in DNA: TGTGCCAGCATAGGGGGGAGGTACGAGCAGTTCTTC. It translates to CASIGGRYEQFF.

The chain recombines TRBV28 with TRBJ2-3, with D uncertain. CDR3 size: 13 residues. Germline assignment: CDR1 MDHEN and CDR2 SYDVKM. The germline V and J ends were trimmed by 4 bases and 2 bases, with 7 bases remaining between them. In DNA form, the CDR3 reads TGTGCCAGCAGTTCTTCCTACACAGATACGCAGTATTTT. It codes for CASSSSYTDTQYF.

The J gene is TRBJ2-5, the V gene TRBV6-1, with 7 bases that match TRBD2. Germline V CDR1 and CDR2: MNHNS, SASEGT. CDR3 length: 17 residues. The ends lost 9 bases at V and 4 bases at J; junction bases unmatched: 20. The CDR3 region has the DNA TGTGCCAGTTACAGTGGAGCTTTAGACACGGGGGGAGAGACCCAGTACTTC. This encodes CASYSGALDTGGETQYF.

J is TRBJ2-3 and V is TRBV28; the D gene is possibly TRBD1 (6 bases). Germline values: CDR1 MDHEN, CDR2 SYDVKM. The CDR3 length is 18 residues. Trimming cost V 6 bases and J 0 bases, with 22 bases left between them. CDR3 bases: TGTGCCAGCAGCTCAACCAACCACGGGACAATTAGCACAGATACGCAGTATTTT. Protein product: CASSSTNHGTISTDTQYF.

J is TRBJ1-1 and V is TRBV28, with D hard to call. This CDR3 has 9 amino acids. V gave up 11 bases and J gave up 4 bases, with 5 bases separating them. Germline CDR1 and CDR2: MDHEN and SYDVKM. Here the CDR3 reads CAVGTEAFF. DNA for the CDR3: TGTGCCGTGGGCACTGAAGCTTTCTTT. Full variable domain (rest looked up from reference TRBV28 and TRBJ1-1): DVKVTQSSRYLVKRTGEKVFLECVQDMDHENMFWYRQDPGLGLRLIYFSYDVKMKEKGDIPEGYSVSREKKERFSLILESASTNQTSMYLCAVGTEAFFGQGTRLTVV.

This chain links TRBV3-1 with TRBJ1-2; tentative D call: TRBD1 (5 bases). The CDR3 loop spans 14 amino acids. V shed 4 bases and J shed 4 bases, with 13 bases lying between them. CDR1 is LGHDT, CDR2 YNNKEL, per germline (reference sequence). CDR3 in DNA: TGTGCCAGCAGCCTACCAGGGCAGCTCTATGGCTACACCTTC. This encodes CASSLPGQLYGYTF.

The chain uses TRBV6-2 or TRBV6-3 and TRBJ2-3; D not certain. CDR3 length equals 12 residues. Per germline, CDR1 MNHEY and CDR2 SVGEGT. The V gene lost 5 bases and the J gene lost 1 base, with 4 bases spanning the gap. The CDR3 bases are TGTGCCAGCAGTATACGCACAGATACGCAGTATTTT. Residues: CASSIRTDTQYF.